This T cell receptor (beta chain) comes out of a study of T cell responses to AZD1222 COVID-19 vaccine (dated by TCRdb to the early 2020s). Looking at the study overall: Because spike-specific TCR depth and breadth did not differ between the two schedules, AZD1222 recipients who got a second dose at roughly 4 weeks were pooled with those who got a second dose at roughly 12 weeks. A total of around 240 trial participants underwent TCR sequencing, of whom some 200 had received two doses of AZD1222 and roughly 26 had received two doses of the MenACWY control vaccine. Trial participants were enrolled by age into subgroups of 18-55, 56-69 and 70-plus years, and around 150, 28 and 57 TCR-sequenced participants, respectively, were included in these subgroups.

The CDR3 runs 16 amino acids, cysteine and phenylalanine included. The entry retains the CDR3 DNA only, 48 bases that are in frame from base 1. CDR1 is given as SGHDT and CDR2 as YYEEEE, both from the germline V gene. V is trimmed back by 4 bases and J by 5 bases, and the junction contains 11 bases that no gene match accounts for. The full study reports these points: Because no day 14 peak-response samples were available, repertoires were characterized only after the peak T cell response. The 56-69-year group was small, and its depth increase did not reach significance, likely because of low power. Conclusions about previously exposed vaccinees are limited, since just a handful of AZD1222 recipients were seropositive for SARS-CoV-2 at baseline. After two AZD1222 doses, spike-specific TCR breadth and depth were significantly higher than at day 0 and than in MenACWY recipients. Participants were mostly white British, with more females than males. The authors suggested clonal diversity may have been underestimated. Vaccine-associated CD4 TCRs spanned the whole spike protein, with dominant responses in regions 160-218 and 743-854. Epitopes outside the regions mutated in the B.1.351 and B.1.1.7 variants were reportedly recognized by nearly half of the unique spike-specific TCRs.

In the paper's terms, the time point label means: baseline before first vaccination. The vaccinee samples were drawn from two UK trials, COV001 and COV002, one of which was a single-blind randomized controlled phase 2/3 trial testing AZD1222 (ChAdOx1 nCoV-19) in healthy adults. For TCRbeta chain sequencing, PBMC samples from trial participants were taken at day 0 and at day 28 after the second dose. As to this clone: What this receptor recognizes is not known. Base quality data are lacking; no much larger clone is found one base away.

The CDR3 regions of human TCRbeta chains were analyzed by immunosequencing. The authors processed their data as follows. Repertoire TCRs were matched against a reference library of SARS-CoV-2-specific TCRs generated with the MIRA antigen-specificity platform. Breadth was defined as the fraction of unique TCRs that were SARS-CoV-2-associated. Depth was defined as the fraction of total T cells that were SARS-CoV-2-associated. Using the MIRA data, each spike-specific TCR was assigned both to the spike region to which the TCR was reactive and to a CD4 or CD8 class. Log10-transformed breadth and depth values were compared by one-way ANOVA with Sidak's multiple comparisons tests. In TCRdb, the immuneACCESS table is reduced to in-frame sequences with V and J assigned. These tables do not hold every clone; where another copy was compared, an unresolved V gene accounts for under half, and the others remain unexplained. V and J calls and clone size are given by that table; D and trimming were obtained from the DNA. This sample comprises roughly 160,000 clones, 90% of them detected only once. The ten largest clones capture roughly 1.6% of the sample.

This sample comprised peripheral blood, obtained on day 0 of AZD1222 vaccination. The sequence was obtained from an adult in good health. The chain links TRBV5-6 with TRBJ2-5, with TRBD1 identical over 10 junction bases. CDR3 reads: CASSQKTGGLVETQYF. The DNA reads TGTGCCAGCAGCCAAAAGACAGGGGGCTTGGTTGAGACCCAGTACTTC.